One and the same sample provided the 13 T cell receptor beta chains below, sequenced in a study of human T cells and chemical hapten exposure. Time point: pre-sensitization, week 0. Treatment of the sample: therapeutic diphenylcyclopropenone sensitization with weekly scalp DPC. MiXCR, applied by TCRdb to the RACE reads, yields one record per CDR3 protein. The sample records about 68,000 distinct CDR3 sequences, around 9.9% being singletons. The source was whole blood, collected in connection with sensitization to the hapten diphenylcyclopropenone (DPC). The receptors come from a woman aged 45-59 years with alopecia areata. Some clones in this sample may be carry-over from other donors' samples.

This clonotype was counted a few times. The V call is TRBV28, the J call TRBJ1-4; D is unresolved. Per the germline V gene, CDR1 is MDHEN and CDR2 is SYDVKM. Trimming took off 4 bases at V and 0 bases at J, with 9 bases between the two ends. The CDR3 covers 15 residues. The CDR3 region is CASSSQPATNEKLFF. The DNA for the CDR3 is TGTGCCAGCAGTTCTCAGCCAGCAACTAATGAAAAACTGTTTTTT.

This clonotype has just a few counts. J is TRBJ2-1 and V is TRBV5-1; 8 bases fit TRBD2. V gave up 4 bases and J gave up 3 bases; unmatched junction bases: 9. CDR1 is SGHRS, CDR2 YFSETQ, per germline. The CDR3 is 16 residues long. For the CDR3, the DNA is TGCGCCAGCAGCCGGACGGGACTAGTCAACTACAATGAGCAGTTCTTC. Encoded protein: CASSRTGLVNYNEQFF.

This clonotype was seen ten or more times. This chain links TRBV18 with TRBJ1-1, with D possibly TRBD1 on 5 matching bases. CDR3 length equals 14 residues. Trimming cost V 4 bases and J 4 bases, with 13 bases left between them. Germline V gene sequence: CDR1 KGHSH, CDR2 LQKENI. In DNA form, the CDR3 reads TGTGCCAGCTCACTCGGACCGGGGCCCACTGAAGCTTTCTTT. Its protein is CASSLGPGPTEAFF.

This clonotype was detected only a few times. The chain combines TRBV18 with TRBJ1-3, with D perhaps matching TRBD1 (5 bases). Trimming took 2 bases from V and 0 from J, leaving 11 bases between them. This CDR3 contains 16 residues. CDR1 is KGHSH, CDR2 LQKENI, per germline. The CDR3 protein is CASSPTTGPSGNTIYF. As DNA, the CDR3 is TGTGCCAGCTCACCAACAACAGGTCCCTCTGGAAACACCATATATTTT.

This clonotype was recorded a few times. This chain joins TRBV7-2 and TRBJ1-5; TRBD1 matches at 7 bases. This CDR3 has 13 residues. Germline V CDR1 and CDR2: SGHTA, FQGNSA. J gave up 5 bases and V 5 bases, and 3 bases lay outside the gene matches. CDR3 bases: TGTGCCAGCAGCACGACAGGGCATCAGCCCCAGCATTTT. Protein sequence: CASSTTGHQPQHF. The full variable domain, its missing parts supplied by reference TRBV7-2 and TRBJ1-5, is GAGVSQSPSNKVTEKGKDVELRCDPISGHTALYWYRQSLGQGLEFLIYFQGNSAPDKSGLPSDRFSAERTGGSVSTLTIQRTQQEDSAVYLCASSTTGHQPQHFGDGTRLSIL.

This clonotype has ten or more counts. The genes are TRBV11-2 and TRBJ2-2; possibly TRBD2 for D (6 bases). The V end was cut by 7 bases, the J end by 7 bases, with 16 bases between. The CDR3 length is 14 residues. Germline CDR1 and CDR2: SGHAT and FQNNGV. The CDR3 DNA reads TGTGCCAGCAAGGTGCTAGCGACGAGCGGGGAGCTGTTTTTT. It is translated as CASKVLATSGELFF.

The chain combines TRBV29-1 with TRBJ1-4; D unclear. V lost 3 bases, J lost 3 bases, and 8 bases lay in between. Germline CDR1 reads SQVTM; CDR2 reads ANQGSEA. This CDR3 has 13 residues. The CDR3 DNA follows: TGCAGCGTTGAGGGTAGCCCTAATGAAAAACTGTTTTTT. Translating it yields CSVEGSPNEKLFF.

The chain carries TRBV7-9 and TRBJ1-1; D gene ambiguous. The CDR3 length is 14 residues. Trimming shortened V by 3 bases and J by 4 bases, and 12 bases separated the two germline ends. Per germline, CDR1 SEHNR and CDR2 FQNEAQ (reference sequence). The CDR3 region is CASSFHGASTEAFF. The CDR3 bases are TGTGCCAGCAGCTTTCATGGAGCCTCCACTGAAGCTTTCTTT.

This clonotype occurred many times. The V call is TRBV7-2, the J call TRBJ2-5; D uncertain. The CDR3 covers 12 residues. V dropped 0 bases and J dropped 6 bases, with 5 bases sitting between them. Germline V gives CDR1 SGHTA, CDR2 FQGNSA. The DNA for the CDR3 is TGTGCCAGCAGCTTAGCGGCACAGACCCAGTACTTC. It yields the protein CASSLAAQTQYF.

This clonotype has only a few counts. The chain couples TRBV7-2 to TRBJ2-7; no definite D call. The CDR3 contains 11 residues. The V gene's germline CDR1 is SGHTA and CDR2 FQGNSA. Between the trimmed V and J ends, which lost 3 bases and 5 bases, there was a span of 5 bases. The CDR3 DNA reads TGTGCCAGCAGCTTTTTTGACGAGCAGTACTTC. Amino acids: CASSFFDEQYF.

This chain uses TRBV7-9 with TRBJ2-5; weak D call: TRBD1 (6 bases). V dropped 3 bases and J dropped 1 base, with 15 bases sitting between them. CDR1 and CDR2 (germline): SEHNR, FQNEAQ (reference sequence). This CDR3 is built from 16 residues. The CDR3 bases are TGTGCCAGCAGCTTCTCCCACAGGACAGCCCAAGAGACCCAGTACTTC. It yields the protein CASSFSHRTAQETQYF.

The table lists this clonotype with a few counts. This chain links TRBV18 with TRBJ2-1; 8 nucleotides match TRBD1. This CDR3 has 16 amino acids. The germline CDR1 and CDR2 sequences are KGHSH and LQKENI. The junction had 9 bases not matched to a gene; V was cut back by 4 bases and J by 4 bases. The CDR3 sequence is CASSHRTGRRYNEQFF. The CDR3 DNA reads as TGTGCCAGCTCACATCGGACAGGGAGAAGATACAATGAGCAGTTCTTC.

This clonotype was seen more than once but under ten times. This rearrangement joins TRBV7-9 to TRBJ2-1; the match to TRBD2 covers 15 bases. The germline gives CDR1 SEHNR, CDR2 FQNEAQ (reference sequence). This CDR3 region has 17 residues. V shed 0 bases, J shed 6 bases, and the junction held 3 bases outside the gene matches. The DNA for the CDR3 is TGTGCCAGCAGCTTAGCCCAGGGACTAGCGGGGGGCAATGAGCAGTTCTTC. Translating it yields CASSLAQGLAGGNEQFF. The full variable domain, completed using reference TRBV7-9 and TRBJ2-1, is DTGVSQNPRHKITKRGQNVTFRCDPISEHNRLYWYRQTLGQGPEFLTYFQNEAQLEKSRLLSDRFSAERPKGSFSTLEIQRTEQGDSAMYLCASSLAQGLAGGNEQFFGPGTRLTVL.